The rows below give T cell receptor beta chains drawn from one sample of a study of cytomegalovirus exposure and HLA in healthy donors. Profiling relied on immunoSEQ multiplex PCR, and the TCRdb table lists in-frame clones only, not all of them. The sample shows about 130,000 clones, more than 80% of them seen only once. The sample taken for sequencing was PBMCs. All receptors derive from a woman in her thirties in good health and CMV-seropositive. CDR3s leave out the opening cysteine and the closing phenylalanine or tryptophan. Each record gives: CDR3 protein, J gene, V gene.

CDR3aa: ASSVADLNTEAF; j_gene: TRBJ1-1; v_gene: TRBV9
CDR3aa: ASSFGNTEAF; j_gene: TRBJ1-1; v_gene: TRBV7-9
CDR3aa: ASRGGQGGGYT; j_gene: TRBJ1-2; v_gene: TRBV25-1
CDR3aa: ASRAGVEQF; j_gene: TRBJ2-1; v_gene: TRBV6-5
CDR3aa: ASSRGPARDTEAF; j_gene: TRBJ1-1; v_gene: TRBV5-8
CDR3aa: ASRGQGHNEQF; j_gene: TRBJ2-1; v_gene: TRBV9
CDR3aa: ASSEAGLAAETQY; j_gene: TRBJ2-5; v_gene: TRBV2
CDR3aa: ASSLREGPYEQY; j_gene: TRBJ2-7; v_gene: TRBV5-1
CDR3aa: ASTSERGEQF; j_gene: TRBJ2-1; v_gene: TRBV19
CDR3aa: ASSFGTVNEKLF; j_gene: TRBJ1-4; v_gene: TRBV5-6